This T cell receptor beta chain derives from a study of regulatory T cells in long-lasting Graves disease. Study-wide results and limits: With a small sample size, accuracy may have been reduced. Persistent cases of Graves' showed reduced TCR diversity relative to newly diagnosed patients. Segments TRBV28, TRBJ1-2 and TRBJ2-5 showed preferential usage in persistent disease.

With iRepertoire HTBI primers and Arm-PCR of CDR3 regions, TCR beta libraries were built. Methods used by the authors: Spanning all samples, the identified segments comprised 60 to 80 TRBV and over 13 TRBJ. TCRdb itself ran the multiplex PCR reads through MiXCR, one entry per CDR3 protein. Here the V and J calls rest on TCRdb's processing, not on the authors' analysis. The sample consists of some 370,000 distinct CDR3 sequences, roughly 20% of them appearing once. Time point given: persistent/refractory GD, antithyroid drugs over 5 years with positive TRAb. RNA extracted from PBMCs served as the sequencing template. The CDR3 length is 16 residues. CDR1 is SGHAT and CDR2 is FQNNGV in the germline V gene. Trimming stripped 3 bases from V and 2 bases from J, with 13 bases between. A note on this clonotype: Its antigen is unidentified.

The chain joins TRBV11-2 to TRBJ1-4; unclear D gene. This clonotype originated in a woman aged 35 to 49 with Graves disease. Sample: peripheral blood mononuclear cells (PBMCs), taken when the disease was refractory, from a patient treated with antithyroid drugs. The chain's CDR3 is CASSFELTPTNEKLFF. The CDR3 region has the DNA TGTGCCAGCAGCTTTGAACTAACCCCCACTAATGAAAAACTGTTTTTT.